This T cell receptor beta chain was retrieved from a study of Ad26.COV2.S vaccination and SARS-CoV-2 variants. This table comes from immunoSEQ multiplex PCR, and its TCRdb copy is limited to in-frame clones, with some not included. The table includes roughly 500,000 clones, about 88% detected once. Study-level points and caveats: Spike-specific TCR breadth was greater in vaccine than placebo recipients. The authors reported substantial breadth in spike-specific CD8+ and CD4+ T cell responses after vaccination. Quantification of TCR breadth and depth may have yielded underestimates of total T cell responses. Vaccine and placebo groups showed comparable non-spike TCR breadth.

The CDR3 is 13 amino acids. The V end lost 7 bases, the J end lost 7 bases, and 14 bases lay between the germline ends. Germline assignment: CDR1 MDHEN and CDR2 SYDVKM. Treatment defined: about 20 received Ad26.COV2.S at low or high dose, single or two shots; five or six received placebo; per-sample allocation not given. Vaccine and placebo recipients were sampled on day 63 after the first injection. On this clone: Its target is unknown.

The sample in question was peripheral blood, obtained in a trial of Ad26.COV2.S vaccine versus placebo. This receptor was taken from a person aged 18-60 years who received the Ad26.COV2.S COVID-19 vaccine or a placebo. The chain joins TRBV28 to TRBJ1-5; D unresolved. The CDR3 nucleotides read TGTGCCAGCACTTGGGTTAGAGAACAGCCCCAGCATTTT. Protein sequence: CASTWVREQPQHF.